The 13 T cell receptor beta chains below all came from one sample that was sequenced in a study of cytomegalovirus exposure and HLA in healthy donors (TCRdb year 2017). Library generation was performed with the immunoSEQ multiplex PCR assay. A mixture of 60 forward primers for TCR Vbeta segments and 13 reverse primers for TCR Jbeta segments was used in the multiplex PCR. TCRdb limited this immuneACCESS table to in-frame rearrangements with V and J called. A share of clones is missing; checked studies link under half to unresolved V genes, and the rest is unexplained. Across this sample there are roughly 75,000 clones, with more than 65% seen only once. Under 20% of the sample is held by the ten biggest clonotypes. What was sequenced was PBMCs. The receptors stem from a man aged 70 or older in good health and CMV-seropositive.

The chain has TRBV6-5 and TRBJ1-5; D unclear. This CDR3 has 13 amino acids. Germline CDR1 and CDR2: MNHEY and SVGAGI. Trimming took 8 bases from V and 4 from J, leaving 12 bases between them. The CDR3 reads CASWSGDNQPQHF. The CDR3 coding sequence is TGTGCCAGCTGGTCCGGGGATAATCAGCCCCAGCATTTT.

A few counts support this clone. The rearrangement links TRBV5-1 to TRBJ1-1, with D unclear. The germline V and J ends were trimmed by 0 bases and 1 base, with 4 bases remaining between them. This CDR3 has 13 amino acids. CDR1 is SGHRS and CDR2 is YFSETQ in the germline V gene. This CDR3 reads CASSLGRNTEAFF. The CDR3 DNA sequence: TGCGCCAGCAGCTTGGGGAGGAACACTGAAGCTTTCTTT.

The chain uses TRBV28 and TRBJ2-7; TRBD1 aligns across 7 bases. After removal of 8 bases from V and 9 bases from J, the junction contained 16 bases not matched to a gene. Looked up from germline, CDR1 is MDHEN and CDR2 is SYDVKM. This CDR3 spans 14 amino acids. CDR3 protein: CASGPPGQNIMQYF. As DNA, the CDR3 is TGTGCCAGCGGGCCCCCGGGACAGAATATAATGCAGTACTTC.

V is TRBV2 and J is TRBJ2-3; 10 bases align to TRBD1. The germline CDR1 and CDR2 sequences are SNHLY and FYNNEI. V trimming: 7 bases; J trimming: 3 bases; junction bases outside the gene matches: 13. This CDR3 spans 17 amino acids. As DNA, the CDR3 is TGTGCCAGCAAGGGAGATTGGGGACAGGGGACAACAGATACGCAGTATTTT. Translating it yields CASKGDWGQGTTDTQYF.

The DNA for the CDR3 is TGTGCCAGCAGTGAAGTCGGGGGTTTCGCCAAAAACATTCAGTACTTC. It encodes CASSEVGGFAKNIQYF. This chain joins TRBV2 and TRBJ2-4; D possibly corresponds to TRBD2 (6 bases). CDR3 size: 16 residues. Trimming took off 1 base at V and 1 base at J, with 11 bases between the two ends. CDR1 is SNHLY and CDR2 is FYNNEI in the germline V gene.

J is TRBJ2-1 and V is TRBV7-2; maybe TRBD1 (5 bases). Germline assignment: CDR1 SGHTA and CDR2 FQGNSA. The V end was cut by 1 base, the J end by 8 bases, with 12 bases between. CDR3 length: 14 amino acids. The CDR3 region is CASSLGFRADEQFF. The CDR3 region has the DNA TGTGCCAGCAGCTTAGGTTTCAGGGCGGATGAGCAGTTCTTC.

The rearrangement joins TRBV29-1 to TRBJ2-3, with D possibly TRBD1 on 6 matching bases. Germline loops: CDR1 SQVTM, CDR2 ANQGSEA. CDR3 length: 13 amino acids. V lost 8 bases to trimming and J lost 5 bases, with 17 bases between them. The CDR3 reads CSSPSLQGDTQYF. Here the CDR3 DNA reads TGCAGCTCACCGTCCCTACAGGGAGATACGCAGTATTTT.

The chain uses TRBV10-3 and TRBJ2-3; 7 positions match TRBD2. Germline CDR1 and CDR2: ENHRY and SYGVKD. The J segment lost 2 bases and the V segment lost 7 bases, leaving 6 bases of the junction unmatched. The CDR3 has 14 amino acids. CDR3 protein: CAITAGTTTDTQYF. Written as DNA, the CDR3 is TGTGCCATCACCGCCGGGACTACCACAGATACGCAGTATTTT.

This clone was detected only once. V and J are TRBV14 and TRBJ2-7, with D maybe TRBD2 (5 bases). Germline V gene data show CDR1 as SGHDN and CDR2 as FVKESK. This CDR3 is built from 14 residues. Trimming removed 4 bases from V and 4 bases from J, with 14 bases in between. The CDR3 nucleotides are TGTGCCAGCAGCCTCCCCCTAGCCCCATACGAGCAGTACTTC. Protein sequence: CASSLPLAPYEQYF.

The CDR3 nucleotides are TGTGCCAGCAGCCTTCGGGCGGGTGGGGATGAGCAGTTCTTC. It yields the protein CASSLRAGGDEQFF. This chain joins TRBV11-3 and TRBJ2-1, with a tentative D call TRBD2 (5 bases). Germline lookup yields CDR1 SGHNT and CDR2 YENEEA. V was cut by 5 bases and J by 8 bases, with 16 bases left in between. The CDR3 is made up of 14 amino acids.

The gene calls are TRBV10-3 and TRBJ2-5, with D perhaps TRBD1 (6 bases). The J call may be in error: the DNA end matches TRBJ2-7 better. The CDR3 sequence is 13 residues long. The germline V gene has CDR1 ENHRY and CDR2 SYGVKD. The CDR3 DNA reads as TGTGCCACCTGGGGGCAGGGCGGGCTCGAGCAGTACTTC. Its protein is CATWGQGGLEQYF.

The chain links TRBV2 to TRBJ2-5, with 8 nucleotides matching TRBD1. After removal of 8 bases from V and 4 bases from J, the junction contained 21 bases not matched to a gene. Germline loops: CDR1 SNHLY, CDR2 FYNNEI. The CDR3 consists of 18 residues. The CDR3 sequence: CASGSDGGRQGTPETQYF. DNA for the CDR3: TGTGCCAGCGGAAGTGATGGGGGGCGACAGGGGACACCAGAGACCCAGTACTTC.

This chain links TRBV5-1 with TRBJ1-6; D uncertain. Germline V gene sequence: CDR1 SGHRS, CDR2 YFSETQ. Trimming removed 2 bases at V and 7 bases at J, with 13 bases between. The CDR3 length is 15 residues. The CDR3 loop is CASSFTGLKNSPLHF. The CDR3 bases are TGCGCCAGCAGCTTTACGGGGTTAAAGAATTCACCCCTCCACTTT.